This T cell receptor beta chain was recorded in a study of T-cell memory formation after mild COVID-19 (dated by TCRdb to the early 2020s). Context from the whole study: TCR sequence clusters from the two donors were found to be largely donor specific. Two young, previously healthy adult volunteers made up the cohort, one male and one female. Longitudinal TCRalpha and TCRbeta repertoire sequencing tracked T-cell clones expanding and contracting after mild COVID-19 in a couple of donors. The full study reports these points: Contracting CD4+ clones appeared mostly in the CM and EM memory subsets, whereas CD8+ clones were enriched in EMRA. Some responding clones were detected in pre-infection memory, suggesting pre-existing cross-reactive memory T cells joined the SARS-CoV-2 response. Only two mild cases were covered by the study, and larger cohorts that include severe cases with pre-infection samples were considered necessary. SARS-CoV-2 specificity was not confirmed for the second-wave clones peaking on day 37. From day 15 to 85, contracting clones showed balanced CD4/CD8 phenotypes, whereas a second wave of clones that expanded from day 15 to 37 leaned towards CD4+.

Ficoll-Paque density gradient centrifugation was used to isolate PBMCs. The CDR3 runs 18 residues from the cysteine to the phenylalanine. Left in the record is the CDR3 DNA by itself, 54 bases read in frame from the first base. V gives up 2 bases and J gives up 5 bases, and the segment between their germline ends measures 24 bases. Sequencing was carried out with an Illumina NovaSeq 6000. Using 5'RACE with constant-segment primers, TCRalpha and TCRbeta cDNA libraries were constructed, with sample barcodes and unique molecular identifiers added in the process. Trizol reagent was used to extract RNA from every sample. The libraries were amplified in two PCR steps, and the second step added a second sample barcode and Illumina TruSeq adapters. Libraries were sequenced on an Illumina NovaSeq with 2 x 150 bp paired-end reads. The authors' analysis ran thus. With migec v1.2.7, reads were demultiplexed and then collapsed into UMI-guided consensus sequences. Using mixcr v2.1.11, the UMI consensuses were aligned to TRA and TRB V and J templates and assembled into clonotypes. Clonotypes were classified as expanded or contracted when called significant by both edgeR and NoisET, with noise models trained on biological replicates. For edgeR calls, a false discovery rate-adjusted p below 0.01 and a log2 fold-change threshold of 1 were applied. As an exploratory analysis of dynamics, max-normalized trajectories of the 1000 most abundant clonotypes were examined with PCA combined with hierarchical clustering. Separately sequenced CD4+ and CD8+ repertoires were used to assign a CD4 or CD8 phenotype to each responding clone. TCRdb passed the public sequencing reads through fastp at Q25 and MiXCR, retaining productive beta sequences. Rows are unified per CDR3 protein, each entry keeping the most common DNA and genes. TCRdb, rather than the study authors, made the V and J calls. This sample has 470,000 or so distinct CDR3 sequences in its table, and around 18% of those were observed once. The ten largest clones represent roughly 8% of the sample.

A few counts support this clonotype. What this receptor recognizes is not known. Base qualities are not recorded, but no much larger clone differs from it by a single base. The sample comprised PBMCs or a T cell subset sorted from them (not recorded which). This TCR was sampled from an adult woman who had mild COVID-19 (a few samples of this study predate the infection). The sample titles of this study are shuffled in the database, so cell type and time point are left out; the donor was told from shared clones. In this chain, TRBV12-3 or TRBV12-4 is recombined with TRBJ1-1; the D gene is perhaps TRBD1, on 5 matching bases. The bases are TGTGCCAGCAGTTTACCCCAGGGTGGGGGTGTAATGGGGACTGAAGCTTTCTTT. Its translation is CASSLPQGGGVMGTEAFF.